The T cell receptor beta chain described here comes from a study of cytomegalovirus exposure and HLA in healthy donors. In the PCR, 60 Vbeta and 13 Jbeta primers were used. Assay used: immunoSEQ multiplex PCR; TCRdb lists only in-frame clones, some missing. Recorded for this sample: under 100,000 clones. The TCR sequence derives from a man aged 25-40 years in good health and CMV-seronegative. Sequenced sample: PBMCs.

CDR3 sequence: CASSHAEGGRTEAFF. The CDR3 DNA reads as TGCGCCAGCAGCCACGCGGAGGGGGGGCGCACTGAAGCTTTCTTT. The V and J genes are TRBV4-3 and TRBJ1-1; possible D gene TRBD1, 6 bases. This CDR3 is 15 amino acids long. V was pared by 3 bases and J by 4 bases, with 15 bases between. Germline CDR1 LGHNA, CDR2 YSLEER.